These 32 T cell receptor beta chains were all obtained from the same sample, sequenced in a study of T-cell reconstitution after alpha-beta-depleted transplantation in children. Unique molecular identifiers were used in preparing the TCRbeta library. TCRdb redid the calling of the PCR reads with MiXCR, one entry per CDR3 protein. This sample carries 600,000 to 800,000 distinct CDR3 sequences, less than 15% of them seen once, and the ten largest clones take 0.79%. The sequences come from PBMCs, collected before TCRalphabeta/CD19-depleted stem cell transplant. The receptor source for this set is a girl aged 2 to 9 with congenital amegakaryocytic thrombocytopenia, due to receive a stem cell transplant.

The chain links TRBV5-1 to TRBJ2-5; the match to TRBD1 covers 10 bases. With 2 bases clipped from V and 5 bases from J, the junction kept 6 bases outside the gene matches. This CDR3 contains 15 residues. The germline V gene encodes CDR1 SGHRS and CDR2 YFSETQ. CDR3 in DNA: TGCGCCAGCAGCTTATTGGGACAGGGGATGGAGACCCAGTACTTC. It codes for CASSLLGQGMETQYF.

In its sample, this clonotype was seen many times. The V call is TRBV4-1, the J call TRBJ2-5; the D gene is possibly TRBD2 (7 bases). V lost 0 bases, J lost 6 bases, and 11 bases lay in between. The CDR3 extends over 14 amino acids. Germline CDR1 reads MGHRA; CDR2 reads YSYEKL. The CDR3 protein is CASSQESGTKTQYF. In DNA, the CDR3 is TGCGCCAGCAGCCAAGAGAGCGGGACAAAGACCCAGTACTTC.

This clonotype has a count of ten or more. The V gene is TRBV5-1, the J gene TRBJ2-3, with TRBD2 matching 11 bases. Germline CDR1 is SGHRS and CDR2 is YFSETQ. The CDR3 runs to 15 residues. The V and J ends lost 5 bases and 1 base, in that order; junction bases with no gene match: 3. The CDR3 is CASRLAGAGTDTQYF. CDR3 bases: TGCGCCAGCAGACTAGCGGGAGCGGGCACAGATACGCAGTATTTT.

At least ten counts were recorded for this clonotype. The CDR3: CSVPRRTSGSREQFF. In nucleotides, the CDR3 is TGCAGCGTTCCACGTCGGACTAGCGGGAGCAGGGAGCAGTTCTTC. This sequence joins TRBV29-1 and TRBJ2-1; the match to TRBD2 covers 13 bases. V dropped 5 bases and J dropped 10; count of bases not matched to a gene: 11. CDR1 is SQVTM, CDR2 ANQGSEA, per germline. This CDR3 is built from 15 residues.

This clonotype was seen ten or more times. The V gene is TRBV6-6, the J gene TRBJ2-2; the D call may be TRBD1 or TRBD2 (5 bases each). The germline gives CDR1 MNHNY, CDR2 SVGAGI (reference sequence). This CDR3 has 13 residues. Written as DNA, the CDR3 is TGTGTCGCACGGGGCGCGAACACCGGGGAGCTGTTTTTT. It is translated as CVARGANTGELFF.

This clonotype was detected a few times. V is TRBV12-3 or TRBV12-4 and J is TRBJ2-5, with D tentatively TRBD1 or TRBD2 (6 bases each). The CDR3 runs to 14 residues. Trimming shortened V by 3 bases and J by 5 bases, and 13 bases separated the two germline ends. The CDR3 protein is CASSFSGGPETQYF. For the CDR3, the DNA is TGTGCCAGCAGTTTTTCCGGGGGCCCCGAGACCCAGTACTTC.

This clonotype showed up just a few times. The chain joins TRBV28 to TRBJ1-5; 8 bases are a match to TRBD1. After removal of 10 bases from V and 4 bases from J, the junction contained 9 bases not matched to a gene. This CDR3 comprises 14 residues. Germline-derived CDR1 and CDR2 are MDHEN and SYDVKM. The CDR3 spells CAIQDRVANQPQHF. The CDR3, as DNA: TGTGCCATTCAGGACAGGGTCGCGAATCAGCCCCAGCATTTT.

The chain recombines TRBV28 with TRBJ2-7; TRBD2 might be the D (6 bases). The V and J ends lost 2 bases and 7 bases respectively, with 12 bases between them. The CDR3 spans 13 residues. Germline CDR1 is MDHEN and CDR2 is SYDVKM. CDR3 in amino acids: CASSLRIAGEQYF. The DNA of the CDR3 is TGTGCCAGCAGTTTACGGATTGCGGGGGAGCAGTACTTC.

This clonotype was detected only a few times. The V and J genes are TRBV11-2 and TRBJ2-3; 7 bases agree with TRBD1. V dropped 1 base and J dropped 2; count of bases not matched to a gene: 12. CDR1 and CDR2 (germline): SGHAT, FQNNGV. This CDR3 comprises 18 residues. The CDR3 DNA reads as TGTGCCAGCAGCTTAGTACCGTTGACAGGGAAATACACAGATACGCAGTATTTT. This encodes CASSLVPLTGKYTDTQYF. The variable domain in full, completed from reference TRBV11-2 and TRBJ2-3, reads EAGVAQSPRYKIIEKRQSVAFWCNPISGHATLYWYQQILGQGPKLLIQFQNNGVVDDSQLPKDRFSAERLKGVDSTLKIQPAKLEDSAVYLCASSLVPLTGKYTDTQYFGPGTRLTVL.

The chain is built from TRBV11-2 and TRBJ2-7, with a weak D call TRBD2 (5 bases). Trimming took off 2 bases at V and 6 bases at J, with 11 bases between the two ends. The CDR3 loop spans 13 amino acids. The V gene's germline CDR1 is SGHAT and CDR2 FQNNGV. The CDR3: CASSLFVGSEQYF. CDR3 nucleotides: TGTGCCAGCAGCTTATTCGTAGGGAGCGAGCAGTACTTC.

This clonotype was seen ten or more times. The V call is TRBV12-3 or TRBV12-4, the J call TRBJ1-5, with D maybe TRBD1 (5 bases). The CDR3 totals 13 residues. V lost 1 base and J 9 bases, leaving 10 bases between the germline ends. In DNA, the CDR3 is TGTGCCAGCAGTTTAGGGGGGGGTGGGCCCCAGCATTTT. Its protein product is CASSLGGGGPQHF.

This clonotype showed up many times. This chain connects TRBV5-1 to TRBJ2-5; D is ambiguous. Germline V CDR1 and CDR2: SGHRS, YFSETQ. V lost 0 bases and J lost 4, with 13 bases in between. This CDR3 contains 15 residues. CDR3 protein: CASSLVPTRPETQYF. CDR3 coding DNA: TGCGCCAGCAGCTTGGTTCCCACGCGTCCAGAGACCCAGTACTTC.

This clonotype was counted many times. The rearrangement links TRBV9 to TRBJ2-5; no reliable D call. The CDR3 is 13 amino acids. Germline loops: CDR1 SGDLS, CDR2 YYNGEE. Trimming stripped 0 bases from V and 7 bases from J, with 10 bases between. The chain's CDR3 is CASSVGDLGTQYF. The CDR3 DNA reads as TGTGCCAGCAGCGTAGGAGACTTGGGGACCCAGTACTTC.

This clonotype has at least ten counts. V usage is TRBV27 and J usage is TRBJ1-1; the match to TRBD1 covers 8 bases. CDR1 and CDR2 (germline): MNHEY, SMNVEV (reference sequence). J lost 7 bases, V lost 7 bases, and 8 bases had no gene match. This CDR3 is built from 13 residues. CDR3 region: CASTSDRDGEAFF. The CDR3 nucleotides are TGTGCCAGCACCTCGGACAGGGACGGTGAAGCTTTCTTT.

In this sample, this clonotype turned up many times. The V gene is TRBV20-1, the J gene TRBJ2-3, with D perhaps TRBD2 (6 bases). The ends were cut back, 6 bases at V and 8 bases at J, with 18 bases in the middle. This CDR3 is built from 13 residues. Germline V gene lookup returns CDR1 DFQATT and CDR2 SNEGSKA (reference sequence). The CDR3 DNA reads as TGCAGTGCGACCCCGGGACTCGGTGGTACGCAGTATTTT. Its protein product is CSATPGLGGTQYF.

A few counts support this clonotype. The rearrangement uses TRBV4-2 and TRBJ2-7, with 10 bases lining up with TRBD1. This CDR3 has 16 residues. After removal of 3 bases from V and 6 bases from J, the junction contained 11 bases not matched to a gene. Looked up from germline, CDR1 is LGHNA and CDR2 is YNFKEQ. CDR3 sequence: CASSQLFRDRGREQYF. The CDR3 DNA sequence: TGTGCCAGCAGCCAGCTATTCCGGGACAGGGGCCGCGAGCAGTACTTC.

This clonotype showed up many times. The rearrangement joins TRBV6-1 to TRBJ1-1; TRBD1 might be the D (5 bases). The CDR3 contains 13 residues. V lost 7 bases, J lost 10 bases, and 19 bases lay in between. Germline CDR1 is MNHNS and CDR2 is SASEGT. The CDR3 region is CASNLGTGQSAFF. The CDR3 coding sequence is TGTGCCAGCAACCTGGGGACGGGGCAATCAGCTTTCTTT.

This clonotype was recorded at least ten times. The chain links TRBV20-1 to TRBJ2-2, with D possibly TRBD1 on 6 matching bases. V gave up 4 bases and J gave up 1 base, with 10 bases separating them. Germline V gene data show CDR1 as DFQATT and CDR2 as SNEGSKA (reference sequence). CDR3 length: 14 amino acids. CDR3 DNA: TGCAGTGCTAAACCGGGACAGAACACCGGGGAGCTGTTTTTT. Translation: CSAKPGQNTGELFF.

This clonotype was recorded at least ten times. The V gene is TRBV5-6, the J gene TRBJ2-5; TRBD2 agrees at 7 bases. The CDR3 extends over 15 amino acids. V shed 1 base, J shed 1 base, and the junction held 4 bases outside the gene matches. Germline loops: CDR1 SGHDT, CDR2 YYEEEE. The CDR3 DNA is TGTGCCAGCAGCTTGATCGCGGGAGCCCAAGAGACCCAGTACTTC. Protein sequence: CASSLIAGAQETQYF. Full variable domain (missing parts from reference TRBV5-6 and TRBJ2-5): DAGVTQSPTHLIKTRGQQVTLRCSPKSGHDTVSWYQQALGQGPQFIFQYYEEEERQRGNFPDRFSGHQFPNYSSELNVNALLLGDSALYLCASSLIAGAQETQYFGPGTRLLVL.

At least ten counts were recorded for this clonotype. V usage is TRBV29-1 and J usage is TRBJ2-1, with TRBD2 matching over 14 bases. Germline trimming cut 8 bases from V and 7 bases from J; bases unmatched to any gene: 13. Germline V gives CDR1 SQVTM, CDR2 ANQGSEA. CDR3 length: 16 amino acids. The CDR3 spells CSKTGTSGSVKNEQFF. CDR3 sequence (DNA): TGCAGCAAAACCGGGACTAGCGGGAGTGTAAAAAATGAGCAGTTCTTC.

The chain recombines TRBV20-1 with TRBJ1-5; D may be TRBD1 (6 bases). The V and J ends lost 5 bases and 6 bases respectively, with 17 bases between them. Germline V gene sequence: CDR1 DFQATT, CDR2 SNEGSKA (reference sequence). The CDR3 is made up of 14 amino acids. The CDR3 spells CSAPGGGGGQPQHF. CDR3 DNA sequence: TGCAGTGCTCCGGGTGGCGGGGGCGGTCAGCCCCAGCATTTT.

This clonotype was observed at least ten times. The rearrangement uses TRBV20-1 and TRBJ1-3; the D is unclear. The CDR3 loop spans 14 amino acids. V was trimmed by 6 bases and J by 0 bases, leaving 12 bases between them. Per germline, CDR1 DFQATT and CDR2 SNEGSKA (reference sequence). CDR3 nucleotide sequence: TGCAGTGCAACGACCGCGAGCTCTGGAAACACCATATATTTT. It codes for CSATTASSGNTIYF.

This clonotype was observed many times. J is TRBJ2-3 and V is TRBV28, with D possibly TRBD2 on 6 matching bases. Looked up from germline, CDR1 is MDHEN and CDR2 is SYDVKM. The CDR3 has 17 residues. Trimming stripped 7 bases from V and 2 bases from J, with 22 bases between. The DNA of the CDR3 is TGTGCCAGCACGGTATCGGGAGCAGGTTTGAACACAGATACGCAGTATTTT. Translating gives CASTVSGAGLNTDTQYF.

This clonotype was recorded at least ten times. The chain combines TRBV3-1 with TRBJ2-1; D remains ambiguous. Germline-derived CDR1 and CDR2 are LGHDT and YNNKEL (reference sequence). This CDR3 region has 15 residues. V was trimmed by 0 bases and J by 4 bases, leaving 10 bases between them. This CDR3 is CASSQDLGLYNEQFF. In DNA, the CDR3 is TGTGCCAGCAGCCAAGATCTAGGCCTTTACAATGAGCAGTTCTTC.

This clonotype was picked up many times. This rearrangement joins TRBV6-6 to TRBJ2-3; no clear D gene. The CDR3 consists of 13 residues. The ends were cut back, 7 bases at V and 2 bases at J, with 10 bases in the middle. The germline V gene encodes CDR1 MNHNY and CDR2 SVGAGI (reference sequence). In DNA form, the CDR3 reads TGTGCCAGCACCCCCACCGACACAGATACGCAGTATTTT. Its protein is CASTPTDTDTQYF.

The chain recombines TRBV28 with TRBJ1-3; no clear D gene. CDR1 is MDHEN and CDR2 is SYDVKM in the germline V gene. Trimming cost V 6 bases and J 3 bases, with 12 bases left between them. The CDR3 covers 14 residues. CDR3 DNA: TGTGCCAGCAGCCCGTGGGTCTTTGGAAACACCATATATTTT. Translating gives CASSPWVFGNTIYF. The whole variable domain, filled in from reference TRBV28 and TRBJ1-3, reads DVKVTQSSRYLVKRTGEKVFLECVQDMDHENMFWYRQDPGLGLRLIYFSYDVKMKEKGDIPEGYSVSREKKERFSLILESASTNQTSMYLCASSPWVFGNTIYFGEGSWLTVV.

This sequence joins TRBV7-9 and TRBJ2-3; 8 bases are a match to TRBD2. Unmatched junction bases numbered 13, after V lost 5 bases and J lost 6 bases. CDR1 SEHNR and CDR2 FQNEAQ come from the germline V gene (reference sequence). The length of the CDR3 is 16 residues. CDR3 protein: CASSPSRGAGADTQYF. CDR3 bases: TGTGCCAGCAGCCCCTCCCGGGGAGCGGGAGCGGATACGCAGTATTTT.

The sample holds many counts of this clonotype. The chain joins TRBV12-3 or TRBV12-4 to TRBJ2-1; weak D call: TRBD1 (5 bases). CDR3 length: 14 residues. V gave up 6 bases and J gave up 3 bases, with 12 bases separating them. The chain's CDR3 is CASRRYRSYNEQFF. The CDR3 DNA reads as TGTGCCAGCAGACGCTACAGGAGCTACAATGAGCAGTTCTTC.

This clonotype was detected many times. The chain carries TRBV29-1 and TRBJ1-2, with TRBD1 matching 7 bases. The J segment lost 4 bases and the V segment lost 4 bases, leaving 9 bases of the junction unmatched. Germline-derived CDR1 and CDR2 are SQVTM and ANQGSEA. The CDR3 extends over 14 amino acids. The CDR3 here is CSVAHTGAAYGYTF. DNA for the CDR3: TGCAGCGTTGCCCACACAGGGGCAGCCTATGGCTACACCTTC.

This clonotype was found a few times. V is TRBV20-1 and J is TRBJ2-1; TRBD1 matches at 7 bases. Germline V gene lookup returns CDR1 DFQATT and CDR2 SNEGSKA (reference sequence). The CDR3 totals 15 residues. V was clipped by 5 bases and J by 4 bases; unmatched bases: 11. The CDR3 sequence is CSAGPRGTAYNEQFF. The CDR3 coding sequence is TGCAGTGCTGGCCCCCGAGGGACAGCATACAATGAGCAGTTCTTC.

This clonotype has a count of ten or more. The chain carries TRBV7-8 and TRBJ2-1, with D perhaps TRBD2 (6 bases). The CDR3 consists of 13 residues. CDR1 is SGHVS, CDR2 FQNEAQ, per germline. With 3 bases removed from V and 7 bases from J, the gap between germline ends came to 10 bases. Here the CDR3 DNA reads TGTGCCAGCAGCTTCCGGGACTCTAATGAGCAGTTCTTC. The encoded protein is CASSFRDSNEQFF.

The rearrangement uses TRBV2 and TRBJ2-1; 12 nucleotides agree with TRBD2. CDR3 length: 19 residues. V dropped 1 base and J dropped 4; count of bases not matched to a gene: 11. CDR1 and CDR2 from the germline V gene are SNHLY and FYNNEI. The CDR3 DNA reads TGTGCCAGCAGTGAAGACGGGTGGACTAGCGGGATCCTATACAATGAGCAGTTCTTC. Its translation: CASSEDGWTSGILYNEQFF.